What follows is one T cell receptor (beta chain) and its context. This specimen comes from a study of blood T cell repertoires in COVID-19. The overall study: T cells, B-cell-depleted T cells, or PBMCs supplied cDNA or gDNA.

Per the authors' pipeline: It was from reference gene primer amplification that nucleated cell counts were estimated. Generated by immunoSEQ multiplex PCR, the TCRdb table keeps only in-frame clones and is missing some. V and J calls and clone size are as listed in that table; D and trimming were resolved from the DNA. Of about 97,000 clones detected, 75% to 95% appear once; the ten largest clones hold 1.5% to 2%. This TCR came from a man aged 60 to 69 with acute or convalescent COVID-19. Sequencing input: peripheral blood.

CDR3 DNA: TGCGCCAGCAGCCAACTGCGGGGGCGGGAGACAGATACGCAGTATTTT. Protein: CASSQLRGRETDTQYF. The chain recombines TRBV4-1 with TRBJ2-3; a possible D gene is TRBD2 (7 bases). This CDR3 contains 16 residues. Germline CDR1 is MGHRA and CDR2 is YSYEKL. Trimming left V 2 bases short and J 3 bases short, with 15 bases between.